The rows below give T cell receptor beta chains drawn from one sample of a study of T cell responses to AZD1222 COVID-19 vaccine. Profiling relied on immunoSEQ multiplex PCR, and the TCRdb table lists in-frame clones only, not all of them. This sample has more than 95,000 clones, with 90% found just once. The material was peripheral blood, obtained on day 0 of MenACWY control vaccination. The receptor set was obtained from an adult in good health. Both conserved end residues are part of each CDR3.

>TRBV5-1|TRBJ2-7
CASSSGKSDEQYF
>TRBV5-1|TRBJ2-3
CASRLTGGTDTQYF
>TRBV6-2/TRBV6-3|TRBJ2-5
CASSTGLASETQYF
>TRBV19|TRBJ1-6
CASSISSPNNSPLHF
>TRBV28|TRBJ2-3
CASSLPAGLTDTQYF
>TRBV30|TRBJ2-1
CAWSLSPNEQFF
>TRBV14|TRBJ2-7
CASSQEIRARAYEQYF
>TRBV7-2|TRBJ1-6
CASSLDGLRNSPLHF
>TRBV24-1|TRBJ2-3
CATSDVGLMSTDTQYF
>TRBV19|TRBJ1-4
CASRKTGTNEKLFF
>TRBV5-6|TRBJ2-2
CASSFNPVDTGELFF
>TRBV5-1|TRBJ1-2
CASSLAAGQNYGYTF
>TRBV28|TRBJ1-5
CASSLRLARNQPQHF
>TRBV28|TRBJ1-4
CASSLGSAPNEKLFF
>TRBV5-1|TRBJ2-5
CASSLGSKETQYF
>TRBV15|TRBJ2-2
CATSIGRVETGELFF
>TRBV11-2|TRBJ2-7
CASSSLTSGSSYEQYF
>TRBV15|TRBJ1-5
CATSRGGQDSNQPQHF
>TRBV11-2|TRBJ2-1
CASSFSVYNEQFF
>TRBV6-5|TRBJ2-5
CASSYDGLAGDKTQYF
>TRBV28|TRBJ2-3
CAIPEARESTDTQYF
>TRBV7-6|TRBJ2-7
CASSFGGAPYEQYF
>TRBV24-1|TRBJ2-2
CATSEAGHQTGELFF
>TRBV3-1/TRBV3-2|TRBJ1-2
CASSPGGGGYTF
>TRBV27|TRBJ1-1
CASSPYKGDGPEAFF
>TRBV5-4|TRBJ1-2
CASSLAFGGSGYTF
>TRBV11-3|TRBJ2-1
CASSSRDTPYNEQFF
>TRBV10-3|TRBJ1-1
CAISDPPGSMNTEAFF
>TRBV7-3|TRBJ1-3
CASSPTHSNTIYF
>TRBV27|TRBJ2-5
CASSLSPGVQETQYF
>TRBV6-5|TRBJ2-1
CASSYPKAGGWDEQFF
>TRBV3-1/TRBV3-2|TRBJ2-1
CASSPTSGRGNEQFF
>TRBV6-5|TRBJ1-5
CASLRAAGGNQPQHF
>TRBV19|TRBJ1-2
CASTQKDSYGYTF
>TRBV27|TRBJ2-7
CASSLSGAEQYF
>TRBV9|TRBJ2-2
CASSVRGLAEPNTGELFF
>TRBV27|TRBJ1-6
CASRRTGSLNSPLHF
>TRBV7-3|TRBJ2-7
CASSATSGNNEQYF
>TRBV7-9|TRBJ2-5
CASSADSQETQYF
>TRBV5-4|TRBJ2-3
CASSLGGRTDTQYF